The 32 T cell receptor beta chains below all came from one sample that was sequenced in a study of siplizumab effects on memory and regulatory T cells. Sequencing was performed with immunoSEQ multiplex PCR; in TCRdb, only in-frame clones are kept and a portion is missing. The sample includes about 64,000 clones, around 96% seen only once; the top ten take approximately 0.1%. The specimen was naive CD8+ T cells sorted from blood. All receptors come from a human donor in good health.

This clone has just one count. For the CDR3, the DNA is TGTGCCAGCAGGTGGACAGGGGGAAATCAGCCCCAGCATTTT. This encodes CASRWTGGNQPQHF. V and J are TRBV28 and TRBJ1-5, with TRBD1 matching 10 bases. V shed 6 bases and J 4 bases; nucleotides not matched to a gene: 3. Germline V gene sequence: CDR1 MDHEN, CDR2 SYDVKM. The CDR3 runs 14 residues.

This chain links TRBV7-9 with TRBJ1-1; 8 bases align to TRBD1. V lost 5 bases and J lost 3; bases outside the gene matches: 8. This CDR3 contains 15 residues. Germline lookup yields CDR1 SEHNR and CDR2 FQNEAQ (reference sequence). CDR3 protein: CASSGRTGLDTEAFF. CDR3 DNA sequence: TGTGCCAGCAGCGGACGGACAGGGTTGGACACTGAAGCTTTCTTT.

CDR3 in DNA: TGTGCCAGCACCGCGGGACGGCTAAACACTGAAGCTTTCTTT. It codes for CASTAGRLNTEAFF. The gene calls are TRBV19 and TRBJ1-1; possible D gene TRBD1, 5 bases. V was shortened by 9 bases and J by 2 bases, with 16 bases between the two germline ends. The germline V gene encodes CDR1 LNHDA and CDR2 SQIVND (reference sequence). There are 14 residues in the CDR3. The entire variable domain, with the rest obtained from reference TRBV19 and TRBJ1-1, is as follows: DGGITQSPKYLFRKEGQNVTLSCEQNLNHDAMYWYRQDPGQGLRLIYYSQIVNDFQKGDIAEGYSVSREKKESFPLTVTSAQKNPTAFYLCASTAGRLNTEAFFGQGTRLTVV.

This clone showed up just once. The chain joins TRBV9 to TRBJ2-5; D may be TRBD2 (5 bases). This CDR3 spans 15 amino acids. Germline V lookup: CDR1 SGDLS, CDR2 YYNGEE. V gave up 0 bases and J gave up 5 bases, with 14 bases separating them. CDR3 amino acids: CASSVESSGRETQYF. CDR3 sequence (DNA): TGTGCCAGCAGCGTAGAGTCCAGCGGTCGCGAGACCCAGTACTTC.

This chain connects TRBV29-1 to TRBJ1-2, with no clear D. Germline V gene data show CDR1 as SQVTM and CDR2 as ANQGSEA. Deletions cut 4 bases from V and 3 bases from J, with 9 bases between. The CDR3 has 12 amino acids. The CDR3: CSVVAEHYGYTF. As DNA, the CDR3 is TGCAGCGTTGTTGCAGAACACTATGGCTACACCTTC.

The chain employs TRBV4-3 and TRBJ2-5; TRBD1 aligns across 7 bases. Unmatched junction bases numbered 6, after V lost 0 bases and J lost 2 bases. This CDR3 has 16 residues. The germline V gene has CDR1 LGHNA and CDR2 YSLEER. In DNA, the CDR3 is TGCGCCAGCAGCCAAGATTGGACAGGACCTCAAGAGACCCAGTACTTC. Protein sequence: CASSQDWTGPQETQYF.

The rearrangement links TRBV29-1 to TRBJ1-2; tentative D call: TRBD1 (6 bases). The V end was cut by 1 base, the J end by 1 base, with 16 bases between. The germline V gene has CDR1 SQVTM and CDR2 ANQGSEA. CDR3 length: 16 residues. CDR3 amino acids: CSVEGVSGGLNYGYTF. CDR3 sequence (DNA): TGCAGCGTTGAAGGGGTCTCGGGGGGCCTTAACTATGGCTACACCTTC. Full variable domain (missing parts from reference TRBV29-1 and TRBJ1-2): SAVISQKPSRDICQRGTSLTIQCQVDSQVTMMFWYRQQPGQSLTLIATANQGSEATYESGFVIDKFPISRPNLTFSTLTVSNMSPEDSSIYLCSVEGVSGGLNYGYTFGSGTRLTVV.

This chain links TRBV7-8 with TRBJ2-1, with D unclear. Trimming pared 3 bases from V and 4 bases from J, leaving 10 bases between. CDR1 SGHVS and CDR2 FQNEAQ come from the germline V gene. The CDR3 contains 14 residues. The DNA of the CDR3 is TGTGCCAGCAGCTTCTTATCCATTTACAATGAGCAGTTCTTC. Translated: CASSFLSIYNEQFF.

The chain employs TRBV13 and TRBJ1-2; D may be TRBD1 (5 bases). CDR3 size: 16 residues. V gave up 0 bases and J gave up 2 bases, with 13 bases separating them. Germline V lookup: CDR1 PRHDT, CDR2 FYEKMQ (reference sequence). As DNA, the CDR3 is TGTGCCAGCAGCTTAGGCCCGCAGGGAGAGAACTATGGCTACACCTTC. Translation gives CASSLGPQGENYGYTF. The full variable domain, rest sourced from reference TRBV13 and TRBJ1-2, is AAGVIQSPRHLIKEKRETATLKCYPIPRHDTVYWYQQGPGQDPQFLISFYEKMQSDKGSIPDRFSAQQFSDYHSELNMSSLELGDSALYFCASSLGPQGENYGYTFGSGTRLTVV.

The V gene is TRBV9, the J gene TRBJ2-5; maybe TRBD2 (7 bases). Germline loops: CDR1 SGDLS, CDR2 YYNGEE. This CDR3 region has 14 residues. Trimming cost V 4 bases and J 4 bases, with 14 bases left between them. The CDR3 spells CASSPGGGVETQYF. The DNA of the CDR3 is TGTGCCAGCAGCCCTGGGGGGGGCGTAGAGACCCAGTACTTC.

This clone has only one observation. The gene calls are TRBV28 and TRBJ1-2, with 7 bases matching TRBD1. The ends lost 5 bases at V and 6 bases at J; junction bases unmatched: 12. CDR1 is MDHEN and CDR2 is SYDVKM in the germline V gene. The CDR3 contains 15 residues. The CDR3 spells CASSPLRQGKDGYTF. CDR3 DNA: TGTGCCAGCAGTCCCCTTCGACAGGGAAAGGATGGCTACACCTTC.

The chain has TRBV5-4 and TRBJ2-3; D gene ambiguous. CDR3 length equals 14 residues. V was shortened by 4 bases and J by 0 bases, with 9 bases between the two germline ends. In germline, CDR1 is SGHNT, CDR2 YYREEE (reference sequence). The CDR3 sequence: CASSELDSTDTQYF. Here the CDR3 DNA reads TGTGCCAGCAGCGAACTCGACAGCACAGATACGCAGTATTTT.

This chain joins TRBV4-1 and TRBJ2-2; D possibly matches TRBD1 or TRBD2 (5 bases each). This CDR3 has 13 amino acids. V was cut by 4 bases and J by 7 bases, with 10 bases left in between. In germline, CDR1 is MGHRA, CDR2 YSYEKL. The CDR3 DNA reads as TGCGCCAGCAGCCCTCAGGGAGACGGGGAGCTGTTTTTT. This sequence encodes CASSPQGDGELFF.

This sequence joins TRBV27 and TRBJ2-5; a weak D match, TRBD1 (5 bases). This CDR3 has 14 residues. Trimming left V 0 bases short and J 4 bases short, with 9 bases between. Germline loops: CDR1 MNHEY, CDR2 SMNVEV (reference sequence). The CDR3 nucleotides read TGTGCCAGCAGTTTATCGGGCACAGGAGAGACCCAGTACTTC. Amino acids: CASSLSGTGETQYF.

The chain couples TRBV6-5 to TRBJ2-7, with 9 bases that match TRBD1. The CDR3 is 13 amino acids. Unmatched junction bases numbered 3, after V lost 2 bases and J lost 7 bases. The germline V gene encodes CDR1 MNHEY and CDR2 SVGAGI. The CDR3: CASSYGTGWEQYF. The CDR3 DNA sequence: TGTGCCAGCAGTTACGGGACAGGGTGGGAGCAGTACTTC.

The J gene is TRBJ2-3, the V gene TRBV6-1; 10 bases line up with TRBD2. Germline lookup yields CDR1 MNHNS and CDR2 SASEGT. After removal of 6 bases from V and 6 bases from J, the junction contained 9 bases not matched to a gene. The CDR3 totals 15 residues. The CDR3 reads CASSLSGGAVDTQYF. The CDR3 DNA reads TGTGCCAGCAGCTTAAGCGGGGGGGCCGTGGATACGCAGTATTTT.

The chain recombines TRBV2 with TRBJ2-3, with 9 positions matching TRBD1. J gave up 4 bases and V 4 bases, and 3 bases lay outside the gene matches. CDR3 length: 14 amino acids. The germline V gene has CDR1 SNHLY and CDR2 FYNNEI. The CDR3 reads CASSAGQGPDTQYF. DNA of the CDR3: TGTGCCAGCAGTGCGGGACAGGGCCCAGATACGCAGTATTTT.

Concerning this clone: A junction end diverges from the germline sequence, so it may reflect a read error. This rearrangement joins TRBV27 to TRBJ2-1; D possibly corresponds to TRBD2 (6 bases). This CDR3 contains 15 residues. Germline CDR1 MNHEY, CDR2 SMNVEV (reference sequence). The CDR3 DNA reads TGTGCCAGCAGTTTAATGGCGGGGTCCTTCAATGAGCAGTTCTTC. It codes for CASSLMAGSFNEQFF.

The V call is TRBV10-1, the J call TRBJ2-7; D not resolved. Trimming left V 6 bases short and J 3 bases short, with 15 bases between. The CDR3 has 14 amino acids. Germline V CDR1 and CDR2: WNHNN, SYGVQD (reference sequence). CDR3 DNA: TGCGCCAGCAGCGGACCCCAGAGCATCTACGAGCAGTACTTC. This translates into CASSGPQSIYEQYF.

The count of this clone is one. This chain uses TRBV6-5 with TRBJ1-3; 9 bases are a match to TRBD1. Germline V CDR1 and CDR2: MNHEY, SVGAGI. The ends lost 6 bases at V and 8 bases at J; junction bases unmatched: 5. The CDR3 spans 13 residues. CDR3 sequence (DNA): TGTGCCAGCAGGAGACAGGGGGAGGACACCATATATTTT. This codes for CASRRQGEDTIYF.

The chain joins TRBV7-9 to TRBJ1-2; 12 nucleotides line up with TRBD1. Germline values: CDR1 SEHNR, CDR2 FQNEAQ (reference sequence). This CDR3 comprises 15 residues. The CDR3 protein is CAYQGQGATYYGYTF. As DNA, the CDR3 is TGTGCATACCAGGGACAGGGGGCTACTTACTATGGCTACACCTTC.

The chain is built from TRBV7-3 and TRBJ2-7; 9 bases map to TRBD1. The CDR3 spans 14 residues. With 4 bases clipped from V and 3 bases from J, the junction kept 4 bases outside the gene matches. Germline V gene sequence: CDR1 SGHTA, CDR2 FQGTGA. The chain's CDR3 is CASSSSGQGYEQYF. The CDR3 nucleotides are TGTGCCAGCAGCTCCTCGGGACAGGGCTACGAGCAGTACTTC. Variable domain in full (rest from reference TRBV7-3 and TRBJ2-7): GAGVSQTPSNKVTEKGKYVELRCDPISGHTALYWYRQSLGQGPEFLIYFQGTGAADDSGLPNDRFFAVRPEGSVSTLKIQRTERGDSAVYLCASSSSGQGYEQYFGPGTRLTVT.

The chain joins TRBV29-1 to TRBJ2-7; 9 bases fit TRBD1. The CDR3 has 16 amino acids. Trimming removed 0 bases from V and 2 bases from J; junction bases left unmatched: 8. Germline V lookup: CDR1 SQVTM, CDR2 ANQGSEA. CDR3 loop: CSVEDLGQGKTYEQYF. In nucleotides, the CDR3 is TGCAGCGTTGAAGATCTTGGACAGGGGAAGACCTACGAGCAGTACTTC.

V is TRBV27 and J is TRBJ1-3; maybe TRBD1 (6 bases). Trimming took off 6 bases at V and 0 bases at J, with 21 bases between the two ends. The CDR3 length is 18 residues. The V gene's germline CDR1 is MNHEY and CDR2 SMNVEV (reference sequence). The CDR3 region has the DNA TGTGCCAGCAGAGACTTATCTCCGGACAGACACTCTGGAAACACCATATATTTT. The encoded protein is CASRDLSPDRHSGNTIYF.

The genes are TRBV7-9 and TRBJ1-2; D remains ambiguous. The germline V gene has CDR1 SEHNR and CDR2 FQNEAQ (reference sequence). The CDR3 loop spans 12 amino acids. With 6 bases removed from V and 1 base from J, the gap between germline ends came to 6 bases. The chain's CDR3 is CASSASNYGYTF. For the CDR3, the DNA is TGTGCCAGCAGTGCCAGTAACTATGGCTACACCTTC.

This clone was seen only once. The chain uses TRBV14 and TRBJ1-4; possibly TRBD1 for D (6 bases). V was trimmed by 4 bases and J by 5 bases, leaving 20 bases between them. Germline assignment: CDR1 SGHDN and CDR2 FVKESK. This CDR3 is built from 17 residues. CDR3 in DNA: TGTGCCAGCAGCCCATACAACGGGGGCGCGTTCAATGAAAAACTGTTTTTT. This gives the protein CASSPYNGGAFNEKLFF.

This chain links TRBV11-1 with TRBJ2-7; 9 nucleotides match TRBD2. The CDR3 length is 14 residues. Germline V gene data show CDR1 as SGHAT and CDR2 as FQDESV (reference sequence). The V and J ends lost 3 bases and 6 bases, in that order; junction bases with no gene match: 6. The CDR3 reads CASSFGGGAAEQYF. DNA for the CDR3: TGTGCCAGCAGCTTTGGCGGGGGGGCCGCCGAGCAGTACTTC.

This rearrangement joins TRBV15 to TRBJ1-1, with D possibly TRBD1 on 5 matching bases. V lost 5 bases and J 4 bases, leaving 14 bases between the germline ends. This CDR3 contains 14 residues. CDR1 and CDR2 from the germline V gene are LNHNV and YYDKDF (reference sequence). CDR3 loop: CATSPAGGGTEAFF. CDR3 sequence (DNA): TGTGCCACCAGCCCCGCGGGGGGAGGCACTGAAGCTTTCTTT. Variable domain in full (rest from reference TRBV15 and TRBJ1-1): DAMVIQNPRYQVTQFGKPVTLSCSQTLNHNVMYWYQQKSSQAPKLLFHYYDKDFNNEADTPDNFQSRRPNTSFCFLDIRSPGLGDTAMYLCATSPAGGGTEAFFGQGTRLTVV.

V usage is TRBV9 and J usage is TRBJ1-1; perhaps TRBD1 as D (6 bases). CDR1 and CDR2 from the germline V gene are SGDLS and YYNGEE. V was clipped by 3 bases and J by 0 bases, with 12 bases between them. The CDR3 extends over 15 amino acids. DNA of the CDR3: TGTGCCAGCAGCGCCGGGACACCCATGAACACTGAAGCTTTCTTT. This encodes CASSAGTPMNTEAFF.

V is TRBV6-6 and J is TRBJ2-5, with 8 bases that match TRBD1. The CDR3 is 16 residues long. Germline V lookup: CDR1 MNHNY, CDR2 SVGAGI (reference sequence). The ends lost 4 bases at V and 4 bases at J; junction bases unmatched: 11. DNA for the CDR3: TGTGCCAGCAGTTCCTCCGCAGGGGGCATCCGAGAGACCCAGTACTTC. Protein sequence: CASSSSAGGIRETQYF.

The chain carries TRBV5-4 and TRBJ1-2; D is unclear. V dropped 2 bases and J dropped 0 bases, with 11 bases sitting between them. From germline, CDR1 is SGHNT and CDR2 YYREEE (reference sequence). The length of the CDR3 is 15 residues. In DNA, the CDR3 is TGTGCCAGCAGCTTCGAAGACTGGTCTAACTATGGCTACACCTTC. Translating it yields CASSFEDWSNYGYTF.

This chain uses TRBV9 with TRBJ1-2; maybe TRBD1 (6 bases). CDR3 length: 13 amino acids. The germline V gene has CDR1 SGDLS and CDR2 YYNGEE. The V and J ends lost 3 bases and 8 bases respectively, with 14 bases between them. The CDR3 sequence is CASSANLGGGYTF. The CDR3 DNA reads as TGTGCCAGCAGCGCAAACCTGGGGGGCGGCTACACCTTC.